The next 32 T cell receptor beta chains were all read from a single sample in a study of T cell changes during pregnancy in multiple sclerosis. Method: immunoSEQ multiplex PCR; TCRdb's copy keeps in-frame clones and lacks some. This table holds tens of thousands of clones, roughly 95% found once. Sample: peripheral blood, taken in the second trimester of pregnancy. All receptors come from a female donor with multiple sclerosis, enrolled in a pregnancy study.

This chain links TRBV27 with TRBJ1-2, with 9 positions matching TRBD1. CDR1 is MNHEY, CDR2 SMNVEV, per germline (reference sequence). The CDR3 loop spans 13 amino acids. Trimming removed 3 bases from V and 12 bases from J; junction bases left unmatched: 8. CDR3 amino acids: CASSFSPGQGDTF. The CDR3 DNA reads as TGTGCCAGCAGTTTTTCTCCGGGACAGGGAGACACCTTC.

The chain links TRBV6-5 to TRBJ1-4, with 9 bases matching TRBD1. V shed 0 bases and J 8 bases; nucleotides not matched to a gene: 4. Germline V gene lookup returns CDR1 MNHEY and CDR2 SVGAGI. This CDR3 is 15 amino acids long. The CDR3 reads CASSYSQGAEEKLFF. The CDR3 DNA is TGTGCCAGCAGTTACTCACAGGGGGCCGAAGAAAAACTGTTTTTT.

The chain carries TRBV7-9 and TRBJ2-7, with 8 bases matching TRBD1. The CDR3 runs 15 residues. In germline, CDR1 is SEHNR, CDR2 FQNEAQ (reference sequence). V lost 3 bases, J lost 6 bases, and 10 bases stayed unmatched. The CDR3 reads CASSFRRTGMGEQYF. In nucleotides, the CDR3 is TGTGCCAGCAGCTTCCGGAGGACAGGGATGGGCGAGCAGTACTTC.

The chain links TRBV2 to TRBJ2-7, with D possibly TRBD2 on 6 matching bases. The germline V gene encodes CDR1 SNHLY and CDR2 FYNNEI. V gave up 1 base and J gave up 2 bases, with 9 bases separating them. The CDR3 has 14 amino acids. The CDR3, as DNA: TGTGCCAGCAGTGAAGGGGGAGGCGCCTACGAGCAGTACTTC. Translation gives CASSEGGGAYEQYF.

The genes are TRBV7-3 and TRBJ2-7; 8 nucleotides align to TRBD1. The CDR3 runs 15 residues. V was pared by 2 bases and J by 6 bases, with 9 bases of the junction left unmatched. Germline CDR1 SGHTA, CDR2 FQGTGA. The CDR3, as DNA: TGTGCCAGCAGCTTAGACCCCGGGACAGGTCGCGAGCAGTACTTC. Encoded protein: CASSLDPGTGREQYF.

The chain recombines TRBV6-5 with TRBJ1-5; 9 positions agree with TRBD1. The CDR3 spans 14 residues. Losses at the gene ends were 5 bases for V and 7 bases for J; bases not matched to a gene: 6. Germline V CDR1 and CDR2: MNHEY, SVGAGI. Here the CDR3 DNA reads TGTGCCAGCAGTCCACAGGGGGCTACCCAGCCCCAGCATTTT. Protein sequence: CASSPQGATQPQHF.

The chain recombines TRBV7-9 with TRBJ2-7, with 7 bases that match TRBD1. CDR3 size: 13 residues. Germline CDR1 is SEHNR and CDR2 is FQNEAQ (reference sequence). J was trimmed by 3 bases and V by 5 bases; bases with no gene match: 4. The CDR3 region is CASSHRQGYEQYF. CDR3 DNA sequence: TGTGCCAGCAGCCATAGACAGGGCTACGAGCAGTACTTC. Based on the CDR3 plus reference TRBV7-9 and TRBJ2-7, the full variable domain is DTGVSQNPRHKITKRGQNVTFRCDPISEHNRLYWYRQTLGQGPEFLTYFQNEAQLEKSRLLSDRFSAERPKGSFSTLEIQRTEQGDSAMYLCASSHRQGYEQYFGPGTRLTVT.

This sequence joins TRBV7-6 and TRBJ2-1; D remains ambiguous. Germline CDR1 SGHVS, CDR2 FNYEAQ. This CDR3 spans 13 amino acids. The germline V and J ends were trimmed by 5 bases and 11 bases, with 16 bases remaining between them. CDR3 in DNA: TGTGCCAGCAGCCCAGGTCCCGACCCCCAGCAGTTCTTC. This gives the protein CASSPGPDPQQFF.

V is TRBV27 and J is TRBJ2-1; tentatively, D is TRBD2 (5 bases). Per the germline V gene, CDR1 is MNHEY and CDR2 is SMNVEV (reference sequence). V gave up 3 bases and J gave up 0 bases, with 6 bases separating them. CDR3 length equals 14 residues. As DNA, the CDR3 is TGTGCCAGCAGTTTCGCGGGCTCCTACAATGAGCAGTTCTTC. Its translation is CASSFAGSYNEQFF.

The chain combines TRBV7-2 with TRBJ2-7; the match to TRBD2 covers 12 bases. The J segment lost 5 bases and the V segment lost 3 bases, leaving 11 bases of the junction unmatched. The germline gives CDR1 SGHTA, CDR2 FQGNSA. This CDR3 spans 17 amino acids. CDR3 nucleotide sequence: TGTGCCAGCAGCTTCCCGTCACTAGCGGGAGGAGGCCACGAGCAGTACTTC. This gives the protein CASSFPSLAGGGHEQYF.

The chain couples TRBV7-9 to TRBJ2-2; 10 bases align to TRBD2. From germline, CDR1 is SEHNR and CDR2 FQNEAQ (reference sequence). The ends lost 4 bases at V and 3 bases at J; junction bases unmatched: 5. There are 16 residues in the CDR3. The DNA of the CDR3 is TGTGCCAGCAGCTCGATAAGCGGGGGGGACACCGGGGAGCTGTTTTTT. The encoded protein is CASSSISGGDTGELFF.

The rearrangement joins TRBV6-1 to TRBJ2-1, with 8 nucleotides matching TRBD2. V shed 1 base, J shed 10 bases, and the junction held 6 bases outside the gene matches. The CDR3 length is 14 residues. The V gene's germline CDR1 is MNHNS and CDR2 SASEGT. The DNA for the CDR3 is TGTGCCAGCAGTGAAGGACTAGCGCAGGGCGAGCAGTTCTTC. Its protein product is CASSEGLAQGEQFF.

The rearrangement joins TRBV27 to TRBJ2-7; D ambiguous. Trimming removed 1 base at V and 0 bases at J, with 4 bases between. The CDR3 totals 13 residues. In germline, CDR1 is MNHEY, CDR2 SMNVEV (reference sequence). The CDR3 reads CASSLFHSYEQYF. The DNA of the CDR3 is TGTGCCAGCAGTTTATTCCACTCCTACGAGCAGTACTTC.

The J gene is TRBJ1-4, the V gene TRBV6-5; the D is unclear. This CDR3 spans 15 amino acids. The germline V gene has CDR1 MNHEY and CDR2 SVGAGI. V was clipped by 6 bases and J by 1 base, with 12 bases between them. The CDR3: CASSPDGRTNEKLFF. The CDR3 DNA is TGTGCCAGCAGCCCCGACGGGAGAACTAATGAAAAACTGTTTTTT.

This chain links TRBV7-2 with TRBJ2-3; a weak D match, TRBD1 (6 bases). Per the germline V gene, CDR1 is SGHTA and CDR2 is FQGNSA. Trimming left V 3 bases short and J 1 base short, with 8 bases between. This CDR3 has 14 residues. CDR3 in amino acids: CASSLRQGTDTQYF. CDR3 sequence (DNA): TGTGCCAGCAGCTTGAGACAGGGCACAGATACGCAGTATTTT.

The V gene is TRBV4-1, the J gene TRBJ2-1, with 11 bases matching TRBD2. Germline lookup yields CDR1 MGHRA and CDR2 YSYEKL. V was clipped by 0 bases and J by 2 bases; unmatched bases: 0. The CDR3 is 16 amino acids. In nucleotides, the CDR3 is TGCGCCAGCAGCCAAGAGACTAGCGGGGCCTACAATGAGCAGTTCTTC. It translates to CASSQETSGAYNEQFF.

J is TRBJ2-2 and V is TRBV27; TRBD1 is a possible D gene (5 bases). V shed 4 bases and J shed 2 bases, with 14 bases lying between them. The germline gives CDR1 MNHEY, CDR2 SMNVEV (reference sequence). The CDR3 consists of 16 residues. DNA of the CDR3: TGTGCCAGCAGTTCACAGACAGTAATTAACACCGGGGAGCTGTTTTTT. Amino acid sequence: CASSSQTVINTGELFF.

The J gene is TRBJ1-2, the V gene TRBV7-9; D is perhaps TRBD1 (6 bases). The V gene lost 5 bases and the J gene lost 8 bases, with 24 bases spanning the gap. The CDR3 totals 16 residues. The germline V gene encodes CDR1 SEHNR and CDR2 FQNEAQ (reference sequence). CDR3 sequence reads: CASSASDSGGLIGYTF. In nucleotides, the CDR3 is TGTGCCAGCAGCGCCAGCGACAGTGGGGGCCTCATCGGCTACACCTTC.

This clone was recorded once. The chain has TRBV15 and TRBJ2-7; TRBD1 is a possible D gene (6 bases). This CDR3 is built from 15 residues. Germline CDR1 reads LNHNV; CDR2 reads YYDKDF (reference sequence). V shed 0 bases and J shed 1 base, with 10 bases lying between them. CDR3 nucleotides: TGTGCCACCAGCAGAGATCCCGGGACATCCTACGAGCAGTACTTC. This translates into CATSRDPGTSYEQYF. Full variable domain (remainder filled in from reference TRBV15 and TRBJ2-7): DAMVIQNPRYQVTQFGKPVTLSCSQTLNHNVMYWYQQKSSQAPKLLFHYYDKDFNNEADTPDNFQSRRPNTSFCFLDIRSPGLGDTAMYLCATSRDPGTSYEQYFGPGTRLTVT.

This clone was recorded only once. The chain combines TRBV9 with TRBJ2-2; D might be TRBD2 (7 bases). V lost 4 bases to trimming and J lost 0 bases, with 13 bases between them. The CDR3 consists of 16 residues. Germline V gene lookup returns CDR1 SGDLS and CDR2 YYNGEE. This CDR3 is CASSPQGTTNTGELFF. The DNA of the CDR3 is TGTGCCAGCAGCCCTCAGGGGACTACGAACACCGGGGAGCTGTTTTTT.

The chain links TRBV7-2 to TRBJ2-5; D is perhaps TRBD2 (7 bases). Germline lookup yields CDR1 SGHTA and CDR2 FQGNSA. The CDR3 loop spans 15 amino acids. Deletions cut 4 bases from V and 5 bases from J, with 17 bases between. CDR3 residues: CASSSGGAGRETQYF. The CDR3 nucleotides read TGTGCCAGCAGCTCGGGGGGCGCAGGGCGGGAGACCCAGTACTTC.

This chain uses TRBV6-1 with TRBJ1-1; the D is unclear. This CDR3 spans 14 amino acids. From germline, CDR1 is MNHNS and CDR2 SASEGT. Trimming cost V 5 bases and J 5 bases, with 15 bases left between them. CDR3 bases: TGTGCCAGCAGTTTTGGACTGCGAAGGACTGAAGCTTTCTTT. Protein: CASSFGLRRTEAFF.

The V gene is TRBV27, the J gene TRBJ2-5; tentatively, D is TRBD1 (6 bases). CDR1 is MNHEY, CDR2 SMNVEV, per germline (reference sequence). The V gene lost 5 bases and the J gene lost 1 base, with 11 bases spanning the gap. This CDR3 has 14 residues. This CDR3 reads CASSTRGIQETQYF. CDR3 sequence (DNA): TGTGCCAGCAGTACCAGGGGAATCCAAGAGACCCAGTACTTC.

The chain employs TRBV10-3 and TRBJ2-3; 16 nucleotides agree with TRBD2. The CDR3 is 16 residues long. Germline loops: CDR1 ENHRY, CDR2 SYGVKD. Unmatched junction bases numbered 3, after V lost 6 bases and J lost 3 bases. The CDR3 region is CAIRGTSGRVTDTQYF. Written as DNA, the CDR3 is TGTGCCATCAGGGGGACTAGCGGGAGGGTGACAGATACGCAGTATTTT.

The chain combines TRBV7-9 with TRBJ2-1, with no clear D. Germline V gene sequence: CDR1 SEHNR, CDR2 FQNEAQ (reference sequence). This CDR3 has 11 residues. The V gene lost 5 bases and the J gene lost 15 bases, with 14 bases spanning the gap. DNA for the CDR3: TGTGCCAGCAGCCCAACTGCGATTGGGTTCTTC. Amino acid sequence: CASSPTAIGFF.

The gene calls are TRBV5-4 and TRBJ2-3; 7 positions match TRBD2. The germline V gene encodes CDR1 SGHNT and CDR2 YYREEE (reference sequence). V lost 4 bases, J lost 4 bases, and 9 bases stayed unmatched. The CDR3 is made up of 15 amino acids. Here the CDR3 reads CASSRWGGSPDTQYF. Written as DNA, the CDR3 is TGTGCCAGCAGCCGGTGGGGGGGGTCCCCAGATACGCAGTATTTT.

The chain links TRBV2 to TRBJ2-1, with TRBD2 matching over 14 bases. V shed 7 bases, J shed 10 bases, and the junction held 6 bases outside the gene matches. The CDR3 sequence is 14 residues long. CDR1 and CDR2 from the germline V gene are SNHLY and FYNNEI. CDR3: CASTGLAGGTEQFF. CDR3 sequence (DNA): TGTGCCAGCACTGGACTAGCGGGAGGTACCGAGCAGTTCTTC.

The chain combines TRBV6-5 with TRBJ2-7, with TRBD2 as a possible D gene (5 bases). CDR3 length equals 14 residues. V was trimmed by 5 bases and J by 6 bases, leaving 17 bases between them. Germline V gene sequence: CDR1 MNHEY, CDR2 SVGAGI. The CDR3 DNA follows: TGTGCCAGCAGTCCTTTCCTTCGACGGGGCGAGCAGTACTTC. The encoded protein is CASSPFLRRGEQYF.

The chain joins TRBV19 to TRBJ1-1; weak D call: TRBD1 (6 bases). Germline V CDR1 and CDR2: LNHDA, SQIVND (reference sequence). Trimming took 1 base from V and 4 from J, leaving 13 bases between them. CDR3 length: 15 amino acids. In DNA form, the CDR3 reads TGTGCCAGTAGTATAGGTGGGACAACAATCACTGAAGCTTTCTTT. Translation: CASSIGGTTITEAFF.

J is TRBJ2-7 and V is TRBV27, with D possibly being TRBD2 (5 bases). The length of the CDR3 is 13 residues. V lost 2 bases and J 3 bases, leaving 8 bases between the germline ends. Germline V gene sequence: CDR1 MNHEY, CDR2 SMNVEV (reference sequence). CDR3 sequence (DNA): TGTGCCAGCAGTTTAGCGGGCGGCTACGAGCAGTACTTC. It is translated as CASSLAGGYEQYF.

This rearrangement joins TRBV29-1 to TRBJ2-1; 10 bases are a match to TRBD2. Trimming cost V 5 bases and J 4 bases; bases outside gene matches: 14. Germline loops: CDR1 SQVTM, CDR2 ANQGSEA. The CDR3 covers 17 residues. The CDR3 loop is CSVFGALAGERYNEQFF. CDR3 DNA: TGCAGCGTTTTTGGGGCTCTAGCGGGAGAACGGTACAATGAGCAGTTCTTC.

V usage is TRBV18 and J usage is TRBJ1-1; tentatively, D is TRBD1 (5 bases). V shed 1 base and J shed 7 bases, with 10 bases lying between them. Germline CDR1 KGHSH, CDR2 LQKENI. The CDR3 is made up of 13 amino acids. CDR3 DNA: TGTGCCAGCTCACCACGGGGGGAGATTGAAGCTTTCTTT. Its protein product is CASSPRGEIEAFF. The full variable domain, completed using reference TRBV18 and TRBJ1-1, is NAGVMQNPRHLVRRRGQEARLRCSPMKGHSHVYWYRQLPEEGLKFMVYLQKENIIDESGMPKERFSAEFPKEGPSILRIQQVVRGDSAAYFCASSPRGEIEAFFGQGTRLTVV.